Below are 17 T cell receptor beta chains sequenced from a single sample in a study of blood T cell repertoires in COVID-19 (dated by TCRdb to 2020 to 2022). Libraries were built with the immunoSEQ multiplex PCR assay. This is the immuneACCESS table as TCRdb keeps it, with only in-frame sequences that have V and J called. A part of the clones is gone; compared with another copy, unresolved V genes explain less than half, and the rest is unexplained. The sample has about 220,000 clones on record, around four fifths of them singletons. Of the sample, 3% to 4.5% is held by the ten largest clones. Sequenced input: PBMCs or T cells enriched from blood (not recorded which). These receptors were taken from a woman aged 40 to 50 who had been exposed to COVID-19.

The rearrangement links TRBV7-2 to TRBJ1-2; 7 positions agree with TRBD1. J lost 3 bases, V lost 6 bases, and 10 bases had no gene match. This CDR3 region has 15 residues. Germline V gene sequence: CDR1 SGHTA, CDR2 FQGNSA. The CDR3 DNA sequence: TGTGCCAGCAGTTTCGTCGAGGGGGCGGACTATGGCTACACCTTC. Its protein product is CASSFVEGADYGYTF.

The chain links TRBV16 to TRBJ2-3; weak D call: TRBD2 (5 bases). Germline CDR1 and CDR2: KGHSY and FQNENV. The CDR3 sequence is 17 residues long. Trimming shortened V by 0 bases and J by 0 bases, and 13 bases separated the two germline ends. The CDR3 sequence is CASSQSPSPRSTDTQYF. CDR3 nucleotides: TGTGCCAGCAGCCAATCGCCTAGCCCCAGGAGCACAGATACGCAGTATTTT.

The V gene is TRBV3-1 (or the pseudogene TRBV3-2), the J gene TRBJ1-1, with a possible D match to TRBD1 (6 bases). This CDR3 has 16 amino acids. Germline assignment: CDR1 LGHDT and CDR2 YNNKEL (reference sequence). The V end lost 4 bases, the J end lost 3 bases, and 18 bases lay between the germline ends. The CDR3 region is CASSPSGAIEDTEAFF. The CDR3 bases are TGTGCCAGCAGCCCTTCAGGGGCTATTGAAGACACTGAAGCTTTCTTT.

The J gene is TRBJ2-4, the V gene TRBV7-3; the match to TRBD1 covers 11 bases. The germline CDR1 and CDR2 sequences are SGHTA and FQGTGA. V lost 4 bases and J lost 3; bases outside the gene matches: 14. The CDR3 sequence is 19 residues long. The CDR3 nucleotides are TGTGCCAGCAGCTCGTCCCGGGACAGGGGGTCTGGGGACAAAAACATTCAGTACTTC. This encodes CASSSSRDRGSGDKNIQYF.

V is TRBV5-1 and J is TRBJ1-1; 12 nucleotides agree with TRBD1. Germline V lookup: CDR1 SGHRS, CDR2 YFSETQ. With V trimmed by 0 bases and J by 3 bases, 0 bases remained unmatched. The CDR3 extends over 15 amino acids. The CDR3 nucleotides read TGCGCCAGCAGCTTGGGGGACAGGGGGCACACTGAAGCTTTCTTT. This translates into CASSLGDRGHTEAFF.

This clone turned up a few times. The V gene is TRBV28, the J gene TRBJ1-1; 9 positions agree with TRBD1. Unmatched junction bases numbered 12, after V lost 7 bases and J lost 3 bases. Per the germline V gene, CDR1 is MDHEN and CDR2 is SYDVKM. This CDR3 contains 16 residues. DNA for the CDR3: TGTGCCAGCACCCCCACAGGGGGCGCCGGGTACACTGAAGCTTTCTTT. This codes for CASTPTGGAGYTEAFF. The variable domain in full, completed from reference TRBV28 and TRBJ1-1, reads DVKVTQSSRYLVKRTGEKVFLECVQDMDHENMFWYRQDPGLGLRLIYFSYDVKMKEKGDIPEGYSVSREKKERFSLILESASTNQTSMYLCASTPTGGAGYTEAFFGQGTRLTVV.

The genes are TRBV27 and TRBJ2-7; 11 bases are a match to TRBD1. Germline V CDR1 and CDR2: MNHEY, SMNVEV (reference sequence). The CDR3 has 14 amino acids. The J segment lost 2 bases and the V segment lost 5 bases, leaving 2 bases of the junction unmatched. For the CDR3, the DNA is TGTGCCAGCAGTAGGACAGGGGGCCCCTACGAGCAGTACTTC. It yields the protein CASSRTGGPYEQYF.

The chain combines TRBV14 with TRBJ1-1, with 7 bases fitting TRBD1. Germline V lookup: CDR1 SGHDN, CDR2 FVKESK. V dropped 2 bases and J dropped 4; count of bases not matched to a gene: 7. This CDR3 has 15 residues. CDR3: CASSQQTGSGTEAFF. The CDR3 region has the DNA TGTGCCAGCAGCCAACAGACAGGGTCGGGCACTGAAGCTTTCTTT.

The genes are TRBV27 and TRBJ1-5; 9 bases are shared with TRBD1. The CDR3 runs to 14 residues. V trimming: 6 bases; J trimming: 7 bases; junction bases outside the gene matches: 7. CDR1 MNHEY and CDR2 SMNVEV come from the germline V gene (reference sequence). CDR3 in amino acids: CASRPTGGGQPQHF. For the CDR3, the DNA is TGTGCCAGCAGGCCAACAGGGGGCGGACAGCCCCAGCATTTT.

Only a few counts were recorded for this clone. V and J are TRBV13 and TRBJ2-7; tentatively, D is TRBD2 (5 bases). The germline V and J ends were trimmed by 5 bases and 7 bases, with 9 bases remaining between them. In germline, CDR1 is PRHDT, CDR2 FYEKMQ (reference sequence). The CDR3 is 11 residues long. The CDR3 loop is CASSLGIEQYF. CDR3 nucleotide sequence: TGTGCCAGCAGCCTCGGGATAGAGCAGTACTTC.

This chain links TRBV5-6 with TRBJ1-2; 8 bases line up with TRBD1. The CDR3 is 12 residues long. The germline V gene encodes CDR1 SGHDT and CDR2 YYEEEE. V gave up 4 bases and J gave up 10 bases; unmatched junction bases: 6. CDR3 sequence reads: CASSRGTGVYTF. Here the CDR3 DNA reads TGTGCCAGCAGCCGCGGGACAGGCGTCTACACCTTC. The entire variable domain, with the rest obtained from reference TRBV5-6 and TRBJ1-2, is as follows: DAGVTQSPTHLIKTRGQQVTLRCSPKSGHDTVSWYQQALGQGPQFIFQYYEEEERQRGNFPDRFSGHQFPNYSSELNVNALLLGDSALYLCASSRGTGVYTFGSGTRLTVV.

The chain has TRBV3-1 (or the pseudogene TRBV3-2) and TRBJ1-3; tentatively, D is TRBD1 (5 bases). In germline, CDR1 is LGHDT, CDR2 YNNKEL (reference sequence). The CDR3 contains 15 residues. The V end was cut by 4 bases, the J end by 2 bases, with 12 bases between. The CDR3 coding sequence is TGTGCCAGCAGCCGGGGGGTAATGGCTGGAAACACCATATATTTT. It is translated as CASSRGVMAGNTIYF.

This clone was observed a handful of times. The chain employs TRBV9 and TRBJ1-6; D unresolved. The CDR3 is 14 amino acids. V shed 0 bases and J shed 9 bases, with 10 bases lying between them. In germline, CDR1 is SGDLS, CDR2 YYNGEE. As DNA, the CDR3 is TGTGCCAGCAGCGTAGGCCATTCTACTTCACCCCTCCACTTT. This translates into CASSVGHSTSPLHF.

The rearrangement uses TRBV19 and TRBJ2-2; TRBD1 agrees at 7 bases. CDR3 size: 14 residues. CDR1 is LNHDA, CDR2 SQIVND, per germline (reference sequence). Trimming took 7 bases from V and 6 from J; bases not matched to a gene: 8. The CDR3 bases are TGTGCCAGTAACCGCGACAGGGACGCCGGGGAGCTGTTTTTT. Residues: CASNRDRDAGELFF.

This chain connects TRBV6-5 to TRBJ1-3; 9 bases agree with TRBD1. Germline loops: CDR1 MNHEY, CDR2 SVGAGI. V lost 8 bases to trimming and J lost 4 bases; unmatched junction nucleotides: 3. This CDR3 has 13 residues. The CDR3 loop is CASSGTGGNTIYF. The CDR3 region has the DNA TGTGCCAGCTCCGGGACAGGGGGAAACACCATATATTTT.

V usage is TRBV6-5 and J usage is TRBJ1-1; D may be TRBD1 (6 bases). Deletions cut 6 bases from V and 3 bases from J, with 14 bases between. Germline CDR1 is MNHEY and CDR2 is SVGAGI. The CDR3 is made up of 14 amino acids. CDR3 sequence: CASSYREGDTEAFF. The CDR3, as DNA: TGTGCCAGCAGCTACAGGGAGGGGGACACTGAAGCTTTCTTT.

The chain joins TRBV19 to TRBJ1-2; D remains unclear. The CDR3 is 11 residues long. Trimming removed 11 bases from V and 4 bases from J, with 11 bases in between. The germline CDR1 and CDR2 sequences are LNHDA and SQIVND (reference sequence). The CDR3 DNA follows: TGTGCCTCGGAGGGAACCTATGGCTACACCTTC. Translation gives CASEGTYGYTF.